The 8 T cell receptor beta chains listed next were all sequenced from one sample in a study of human T cells and chemical hapten exposure. TCRdb called the RACE reads again in MiXCR, with one record for every CDR3 protein. The sample yields about 39,000 distinct CDR3 sequences, more than 9.5% seen once. The time point here: patch test 3, about 24 weeks after DPC sensitization. Documented treatment: therapeutic diphenylcyclopropenone sensitization with weekly scalp DPC. Researchers extracted total RNA from unfractionated whole blood. This specimen consisted of whole blood, obtained in connection with sensitization to the hapten diphenylcyclopropenone (DPC). The receptors were sampled from a woman in her forties with alopecia areata. Some clones in this sample may be carry-over from other donors' samples.

This clonotype was picked up many times. One junction end does not reproduce the germline sequence, and a read error may be involved. The chain uses TRBV7-7 and TRBJ1-5; no clear D gene. Germline V gene sequence: CDR1 SSHAT, CDR2 FNYEAQ (reference sequence). The CDR3 runs 16 residues. CDR3 DNA: TGTGCTAGCAGCCCCCCGACCATACCCGGGAATCAGCCCCAGCATTTT. It translates to CASSPPTIPGNQPQHF.

This clonotype was seen at least ten times. This rearrangement joins TRBV7-8 to TRBJ1-4; 7 bases align to TRBD1. Per the germline V gene, CDR1 is SGHVS and CDR2 is FQNEAQ. The CDR3 extends over 15 amino acids. The V gene end was trimmed by 5 bases and the J gene end by 4 bases; junction bases not matched to a gene: 7. CDR3 DNA sequence: TGTGCCAGCAGCCCGGGGGACAGTTATAATGAAAAACTGTTTTTT. Translation: CASSPGDSYNEKLFF.

This clonotype occurred many times. The rearrangement joins TRBV7-3 to TRBJ2-1; 8 nucleotides align to TRBD2. Germline trimming cut 1 base from V and 7 bases from J; bases unmatched to any gene: 6. The CDR3 is made up of 15 amino acids. Germline CDR1 reads SGHTA; CDR2 reads FQGTGA. In nucleotides, the CDR3 is TGTGCCAGCAGCTTAAACTCTCCGGGGGGGAATGAGCAGTTCTTC. It translates to CASSLNSPGGNEQFF.

This clonotype showed up just a few times. This chain connects TRBV20-1 to TRBJ2-2; D ambiguous. The germline V and J ends were trimmed by 7 bases and 3 bases, with 9 bases remaining between them. Germline V gene data show CDR1 as DFQATT and CDR2 as SNEGSKA (reference sequence). CDR3 size: 12 residues. The CDR3 coding sequence is TGCAGTGTCGCCCACTACACCGGGGAGCTGTTTTTT. The encoded protein is CSVAHYTGELFF.

The chain links TRBV5-1 to TRBJ2-1, with TRBD1 matching over 7 bases. With V trimmed by 0 bases and J by 6 bases, 0 bases remained unmatched. The CDR3 has 13 amino acids. Germline-derived CDR1 and CDR2 are SGHRS and YFSETQ. The CDR3 sequence: CASSLDRGNEQFF. The CDR3 nucleotides are TGCGCCAGCAGCTTGGACAGGGGCAATGAGCAGTTCTTC.

The chain uses TRBV28 and TRBJ2-7, with 10 bases aligning to TRBD2. The CDR3 runs to 13 residues. V gave up 6 bases and J gave up 4 bases; unmatched junction bases: 3. Germline V lookup: CDR1 MDHEN, CDR2 SYDVKM. The CDR3 coding sequence is TGTGCCAGCAGGTCTAGCGGGGGTTACGAGCAGTACTTC. As protein: CASRSSGGYEQYF.

This clonotype turned up a few times. The J gene is TRBJ2-5, the V gene TRBV20-1; the D gene is possibly TRBD1 (6 bases). This CDR3 contains 12 residues. The germline gives CDR1 DFQATT, CDR2 SNEGSKA (reference sequence). V was trimmed by 4 bases and J by 0 bases, leaving 6 bases between them. The CDR3 DNA sequence: TGCAGTGCTAACAGGGACCAAGAGACCCAGTACTTC. Protein: CSANRDQETQYF.

This clonotype was counted a few times. J is TRBJ2-5 and V is TRBV10-2; the D gene is possibly TRBD2 (7 bases). This CDR3 has 14 residues. Germline V gene sequence: CDR1 WSHSY, CDR2 SAAADI. Trimming shortened V by 10 bases and J by 5 bases, and 20 bases separated the two germline ends. CDR3 in amino acids: CATRGRESAETQYF. In nucleotides, the CDR3 is TGCGCCACCCGGGGGCGGGAGTCTGCGGAGACCCAGTACTTC.